This entry lists 28 T cell receptor beta chains sequenced from one sample in a study of CD8 T cells in ankylosing spondylitis. TCRdb re-analysed the 5' RACE reads in MiXCR, keeping a single row per CDR3 protein. The table has nearly 350,000 distinct CDR3 sequences, roughly 14% seen once; the top ten hold about 1%. Sequenced: blood, either unsorted or a sorted T cell fraction (not recorded which). Receptors were obtained from a male donor with ankylosing spondylitis or in good health (not recorded which).

Only a few counts were recorded for this clonotype. The rearrangement links TRBV6-1 to TRBJ2-3, with D possibly TRBD2 on 6 matching bases. Trimming stripped 8 bases from V and 6 bases from J, with 15 bases between. The CDR3 runs to 13 residues. Per the germline V gene, CDR1 is MNHNS and CDR2 is SASEGT. CDR3 DNA sequence: TGTGCCAGCGGGGGGTTGGTGGGGGATACGCAGTATTTT. Its protein product is CASGGLVGDTQYF.

The chain employs TRBV4-1 and TRBJ1-2; 7 bases are shared with TRBD1. In germline, CDR1 is MGHRA, CDR2 YSYEKL. This CDR3 region has 16 residues. With V trimmed by 4 bases and J by 0 bases, 8 bases remained unmatched. As DNA, the CDR3 is TGCGCCAGCAGCCGCGGACAGGTGATAACTAACTATGGCTACACCTTC. Translated, it gives CASSRGQVITNYGYTF.

The V and J genes are TRBV7-9 and TRBJ1-1; the D gene is possibly TRBD1 (5 bases). The V gene lost 5 bases and the J gene lost 0 bases, with 13 bases spanning the gap. CDR1 is SEHNR and CDR2 is FQNEAQ in the germline V gene (reference sequence). The CDR3 loop spans 15 amino acids. CDR3 sequence: CASSGETALNTEAFF. The CDR3 bases are TGTGCCAGCAGCGGAGAGACAGCCTTGAACACTGAAGCTTTCTTT.

In its sample, this clonotype was seen many times. The chain recombines TRBV5-1 with TRBJ1-1; no clear D gene. The CDR3 loop spans 13 amino acids. Germline CDR1 and CDR2: SGHRS and YFSETQ. V dropped 0 bases and J dropped 0 bases, with 3 bases sitting between them. Here the CDR3 DNA reads TGCGCCAGCAGCTTGGAGATGAACACTGAAGCTTTCTTT. It translates to CASSLEMNTEAFF.

V usage is TRBV5-1 and J usage is TRBJ1-1; unclear D gene. The CDR3 is made up of 15 amino acids. The V gene's germline CDR1 is SGHRS and CDR2 YFSETQ. V lost 0 bases and J lost 0, with 9 bases in between. CDR3 sequence reads: CASSLGGRMNTEAFF. The CDR3, as DNA: TGCGCCAGCAGCTTGGGTGGCAGGATGAACACTGAAGCTTTCTTT.

This clonotype was counted ten times or more. J is TRBJ2-3 and V is TRBV24-1; 12 bases align to TRBD2. The CDR3 runs 14 residues. Germline V gene sequence: CDR1 KGHDR, CDR2 SFDVKD. V lost 6 bases and J lost 5; bases outside the gene matches: 2. The CDR3 spells CATSPGLAGDTQYF. DNA for the CDR3: TGTGCCACCAGTCCGGGACTAGCGGGAGATACGCAGTATTTT.

This clonotype was detected a few times. This chain links TRBV29-1 with TRBJ2-7; 10 nucleotides agree with TRBD1. CDR1 and CDR2 (germline): SQVTM, ANQGSEA. This CDR3 has 12 amino acids. J was trimmed by 6 bases and V by 7 bases; bases with no gene match: 6. Here the CDR3 DNA reads TGCAGCGCCGGGACAGGGGTTATCGAGCAGTACTTC. Protein: CSAGTGVIEQYF.

The chain carries TRBV5-1 and TRBJ2-7; 7 positions match TRBD1. Germline lookup yields CDR1 SGHRS and CDR2 YFSETQ. Losses at the gene ends were 4 bases for V and 7 bases for J; bases not matched to a gene: 5. The CDR3 consists of 12 residues. The CDR3 loop is CASSPGTDEQYF. Written as DNA, the CDR3 is TGCGCCAGCAGCCCTGGGACAGATGAGCAGTACTTC.

This rearrangement joins TRBV7-9 to TRBJ1-2, with TRBD1 identical over 8 bases. CDR3 length: 15 residues. CDR1 is SEHNR, CDR2 FQNEAQ, per germline (reference sequence). The junction had 10 bases not matched to a gene; V was cut back by 2 bases and J by 8 bases. The CDR3 coding sequence is TGTGCCAGCAGCTTATTAGGGACAGGAGGTTCGGGCTACACCTTC. The encoded protein is CASSLLGTGGSGYTF.

This clonotype occurred a few times. The chain combines TRBV6-5 with TRBJ1-4, with 8 bases identical to TRBD1. Germline CDR1 reads MNHEY; CDR2 reads SVGAGI. The CDR3 is made up of 15 amino acids. V lost 4 bases, J lost 7 bases, and 8 bases stayed unmatched. CDR3 sequence: CASSSAGGFGEKLFF. CDR3 DNA sequence: TGTGCCAGCAGTTCAGCAGGGGGCTTCGGTGAAAAACTGTTTTTT.

A few counts support this clonotype. This chain links TRBV6-1 with TRBJ2-2; TRBD2 agrees at 8 bases. The CDR3 sequence is 18 residues long. V lost 0 bases to trimming and J lost 0 bases; unmatched junction nucleotides: 6. Germline CDR1 reads MNHNS; CDR2 reads SASEGT. The DNA for the CDR3 is TGTGCCAGCAGTGAAGCGGGAGCGGGGGACGCGAACACCGGGGAGCTGTTTTTT. It translates to CASSEAGAGDANTGELFF.

This clonotype came up many times. The J gene is TRBJ1-1, the V gene TRBV7-9; TRBD1 aligns across 9 bases. The ends lost 5 bases at V and 2 bases at J; junction bases unmatched: 9. The CDR3 spans 16 residues. The V gene's germline CDR1 is SEHNR and CDR2 FQNEAQ (reference sequence). CDR3 DNA: TGTGCCAGCAGCCTCGGGGACAGGGAGGTCAACACTGAAGCTTTCTTT. Amino acids: CASSLGDREVNTEAFF. Based on the CDR3 plus reference TRBV7-9 and TRBJ1-1, the full variable domain is DTGVSQNPRHKITKRGQNVTFRCDPISEHNRLYWYRQTLGQGPEFLTYFQNEAQLEKSRLLSDRFSAERPKGSFSTLEIQRTEQGDSAMYLCASSLGDREVNTEAFFGQGTRLTVV.

This chain connects TRBV20-1 to TRBJ2-1; the D gene is possibly TRBD2 (5 bases). This CDR3 comprises 15 residues. Trimming stripped 0 bases from V and 0 bases from J, with 9 bases between. From germline, CDR1 is DFQATT and CDR2 SNEGSKA (reference sequence). CDR3 sequence reads: CSARDPRGSYNEQFF. The DNA for the CDR3 is TGCAGTGCTAGAGACCCACGGGGCTCCTACAATGAGCAGTTCTTC.

The chain joins TRBV12-3 or TRBV12-4 to TRBJ1-4; no clear D gene. V gave up 6 bases and J gave up 8 bases, with 16 bases separating them. This CDR3 has 14 residues. The CDR3 reads CASRPGGRREKLFF. CDR3 nucleotides: TGTGCCAGCAGACCCGGAGGGAGGAGGGAAAAACTGTTTTTT.

The gene calls are TRBV19 and TRBJ2-4, with TRBD2 as a possible D gene (6 bases). Germline loops: CDR1 LNHDA, CDR2 SQIVND (reference sequence). The CDR3 covers 18 residues. V shed 0 bases and J shed 6 bases, with 21 bases lying between them. This CDR3 is CASSIDQVDAGLRNIQYF. The CDR3 region has the DNA TGTGCCAGTAGTATAGATCAAGTAGATGCGGGACTCAGAAACATTCAGTACTTC.

This clonotype was found many times. This chain links TRBV7-9 with TRBJ2-7, with a weak D call TRBD1 (7 bases). This CDR3 has 15 residues. V was clipped by 3 bases and J by 3 bases, with 15 bases between them. The germline V gene has CDR1 SEHNR and CDR2 FQNEAQ (reference sequence). CDR3 DNA: TGTGCCAGCAGCTTTCAGGGGGAGGTCGTCTACGAGCAGTACTTC. Protein sequence: CASSFQGEVVYEQYF.

This clonotype was detected only a few times. The chain links TRBV9 to TRBJ1-2; D gene unclear. Germline V gene sequence: CDR1 SGDLS, CDR2 YYNGEE. The CDR3 extends over 11 amino acids. Between the trimmed V and J ends, which lost 0 bases and 8 bases, there was a span of 5 bases. CDR3 coding DNA: TGTGCCAGCAGCGTAGATGGGGGCTACACCTTC. Translated: CASSVDGGYTF.

This clonotype has a handful of counts. The chain joins TRBV5-1 to TRBJ2-1, with D unclear. V lost 5 bases, J lost 5 bases, and 14 bases lay in between. This CDR3 has 14 amino acids. Per the germline V gene, CDR1 is SGHRS and CDR2 is YFSETQ. In DNA form, the CDR3 reads TGCGCCAGCAGTCCTGACCGCCCCAACAATGAGCAGTTCTTC. This codes for CASSPDRPNNEQFF. Full variable domain (remainder filled in from reference TRBV5-1 and TRBJ2-1): KAGVTQTPRYLIKTRGQQVTLSCSPISGHRSVSWYQQTPGQGLQFLFEYFSETQRNKGNFPGRFSGRQFSNSRSEMNVSTLELGDSALYLCASSPDRPNNEQFFGPGTRLTVL.

This clonotype was detected only a few times. V and J are TRBV20-1 and TRBJ2-1, with 8 bases fitting TRBD1. V lost 6 bases and J lost 8; bases outside the gene matches: 6. The germline V gene encodes CDR1 DFQATT and CDR2 SNEGSKA (reference sequence). The CDR3 is made up of 12 amino acids. CDR3 DNA: TGCAGTGCAGTGGACAGGGTACATGAGCAGTTCTTC. This encodes CSAVDRVHEQFF.

In its sample, this clonotype was seen a few times. Here the CDR3 reads CASTPVGGAPYNEQFF. For the CDR3, the DNA is TGTGCCAGCACCCCGGTGGGGGGAGCCCCCTACAATGAGCAGTTCTTC. The rearrangement links TRBV5-6 to TRBJ2-1; possible D gene TRBD2, 6 bases. The CDR3 covers 16 residues. With 6 bases removed from V and 2 bases from J, the gap between germline ends came to 18 bases. The germline V gene encodes CDR1 SGHDT and CDR2 YYEEEE.

This clonotype has just a few counts. This rearrangement joins TRBV10-1 to TRBJ2-3; no reliable D call. The CDR3 extends over 15 amino acids. CDR1 WNHNN and CDR2 SYGVQD come from the germline V gene (reference sequence). Trimming cost V 6 bases and J 2 bases, with 15 bases left between them. CDR3 bases: TGCGCCAGCAGCGCATCTCCAGGATCCACAGATACGCAGTATTTT. It codes for CASSASPGSTDTQYF.

This clonotype has more than one count but fewer than ten. The chain is built from TRBV5-1 and TRBJ1-6, with D unresolved. V was clipped by 3 bases and J by 6 bases, with 10 bases between them. Germline V gives CDR1 SGHRS, CDR2 YFSETQ. CDR3 length equals 14 residues. The chain's CDR3 is CASSSSGPNSPLHF. The CDR3 DNA follows: TGCGCCAGCAGCTCCTCCGGGCCTAATTCACCCCTCCACTTT.

The chain is built from TRBV5-1 and TRBJ2-1, with TRBD2 matching over 8 bases. Germline V gives CDR1 SGHRS, CDR2 YFSETQ. The length of the CDR3 is 16 residues. The V gene end was trimmed by 0 bases and the J gene end by 4 bases; junction bases not matched to a gene: 6. CDR3 sequence: CASSLDAGGPYNEQFF. The CDR3 nucleotides are TGCGCCAGCAGCTTGGACGCGGGGGGCCCATACAATGAGCAGTTCTTC.

The chain joins TRBV30 to TRBJ2-7; the match to TRBD2 covers 10 bases. The CDR3 runs to 15 residues. CDR1 is GTSNPN, CDR2 SVGIG, per germline (reference sequence). V was pared by 1 base and J by 3 bases, with 6 bases of the junction left unmatched. The CDR3 DNA reads TGTGCCTGGAGTGGGTCTAGCGGGAGTATCTACGAGCAGTACTTC. It specifies CAWSGSSGSIYEQYF. The complete variable domain, with remaining parts taken from reference TRBV30 and TRBJ2-7, reads SQTIHQWPATLVQPVGSPLSLECTVEGTSNPNLYWYRQAAGRGLQLLFYSVGIGQISSEVPQNLSASRPQDRQFILSSKKLLLSDSGFYLCAWSGSSGSIYEQYFGPGTRLTVT.

The chain employs TRBV2 and TRBJ1-5; 7 positions match TRBD1. Unmatched junction bases numbered 6, after V lost 7 bases and J lost 3 bases. This CDR3 has 14 residues. The V gene's germline CDR1 is SNHLY and CDR2 FYNNEI. The CDR3 coding sequence is TGTGCCAGCAAGGGGGACAGCATCAATCAGCCCCAGCATTTT. It translates to CASKGDSINQPQHF.

The chain combines TRBV5-1 with TRBJ2-2, with 8 bases matching TRBD1. With V trimmed by 5 bases and J by 5 bases, 8 bases remained unmatched. The CDR3 contains 15 residues. Germline V gene data show CDR1 as SGHRS and CDR2 as YFSETQ. The DNA for the CDR3 is TGCGCCAGCAGTCACGGACAGGGCTATACCGGGGAGCTGTTTTTT. This translates into CASSHGQGYTGELFF.

This clonotype has a count of ten or more. The J gene is TRBJ2-7, the V gene TRBV12-3 or TRBV12-4; 10 nucleotides line up with TRBD2. The CDR3 extends over 15 amino acids. Trimming at V came to 6 bases and at J to 4 bases, leaving 9 bases not matched to a gene. The CDR3 spells CASRAPGTSAYEQYF. The DNA of the CDR3 is TGTGCCAGCAGGGCTCCCGGGACTAGCGCTTACGAGCAGTACTTC.

This clonotype was counted between two and nine times. This sequence joins TRBV5-1 and TRBJ2-1; 7 positions match TRBD2. The V and J ends lost 0 bases and 7 bases, in that order; junction bases with no gene match: 7. The germline V gene has CDR1 SGHRS and CDR2 YFSETQ. The CDR3 extends over 15 amino acids. CDR3 amino acids: CASSLGGGPGNEQFF. CDR3 nucleotides: TGCGCCAGCAGCTTGGGGGGAGGGCCGGGAAATGAGCAGTTCTTC.